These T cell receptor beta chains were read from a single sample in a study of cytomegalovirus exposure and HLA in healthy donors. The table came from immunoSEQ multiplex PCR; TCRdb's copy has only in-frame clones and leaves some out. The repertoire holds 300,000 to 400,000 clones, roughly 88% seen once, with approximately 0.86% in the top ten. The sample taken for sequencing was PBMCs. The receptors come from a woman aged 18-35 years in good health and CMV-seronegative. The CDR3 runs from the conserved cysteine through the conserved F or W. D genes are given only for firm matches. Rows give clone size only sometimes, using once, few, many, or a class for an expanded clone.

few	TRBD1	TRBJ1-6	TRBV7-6	CASSGGARGQGNSPLHF	TGTGCCAGCAGCGGCGGGGCCCGCGGACAGGGTAATTCACCCCTCCACTTT
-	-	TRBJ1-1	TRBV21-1	CASSRWGGANTEAFF	TGTGCCAGCAGCAGATGGGGGGGCGCGAACACTGAAGCTTTCTTT
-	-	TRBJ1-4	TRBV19	CASTPQMTGKLFF	TGTGCCAGTACCCCGCAAATGACGGGGAAACTGTTTTTT
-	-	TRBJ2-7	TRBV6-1	CASSEPGNGIDEQYF	TGTGCCAGCAGTGAACCGGGTAATGGTATCGACGAGCAGTACTTC
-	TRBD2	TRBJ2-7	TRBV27	CASSLVFVAGEWHEQYF	TGTGCCAGCAGTTTAGTGTTCGTAGCGGGAGAATGGCACGAGCAGTACTTC
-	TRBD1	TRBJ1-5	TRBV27	CASSFYGTEGQPQHF	TGTGCCAGCAGTTTTTACGGGACAGAGGGTCAGCCCCAGCATTTT
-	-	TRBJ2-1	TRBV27	CASSFVGAGFNEQFF	TGTGCCAGCAGTTTCGTCGGGGCGGGGTTCAATGAGCAGTTCTTC
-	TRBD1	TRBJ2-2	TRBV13	CASSGSLPRTGGDTGELFF	TGTGCCAGCAGCGGGAGCCTACCTAGGACAGGGGGTGACACCGGGGAGCTGTTTTTT
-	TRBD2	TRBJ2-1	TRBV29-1	CSVGTSGSPYNEQFF	TGCAGCGTCGGGACTAGCGGGTCTCCCTACAATGAGCAGTTCTTC
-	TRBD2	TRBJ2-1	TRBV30	CAWSELSGEQFF	TGTGCCTGGAGTGAACTTAGCGGGGAGCAGTTCTTC
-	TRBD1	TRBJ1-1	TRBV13	CASSFGAGGYTEAFF	TGTGCCAGCAGCTTTGGGGCAGGGGGCTACACTGAAGCTTTCTTT
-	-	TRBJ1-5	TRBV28	CASSLPVQGRSQPQHF	TGTGCCAGCAGTCTCCCCGTACAGGGAAGAAGCCAGCCCCAGCATTTT
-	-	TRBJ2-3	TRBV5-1	CASSKLERGRLTDTQYF	TGCGCCAGCAGTAAACTGGAAAGGGGCAGACTCACAGATACGCAGTATTTT
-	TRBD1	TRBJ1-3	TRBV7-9	CASSLGTANTIYF	TGTGCCAGCAGCCTCGGGACAGCTAACACCATATATTTT
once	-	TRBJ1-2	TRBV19	CASSNPSLAGYGYTF	TGTGCCAGTAGTAATCCTTCTCTGGCGGGCTATGGCTACACCTTC
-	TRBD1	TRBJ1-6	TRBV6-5	CASSPTGGESPLHF	TGTGCCAGCAGTCCTACAGGGGGCGAGTCACCCCTCCACTTT
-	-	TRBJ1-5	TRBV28	CASTPTGNRNQPQHF	TGTGCCAGCACCCCGACGGGGAATCGCAATCAGCCCCAGCATTTT
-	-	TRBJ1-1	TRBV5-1	CASSPQGRRNTEAFF	TGCGCCAGCAGCCCACAGGGACGGAGGAACACTGAAGCTTTCTTT
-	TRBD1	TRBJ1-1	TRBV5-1	CASSLEDRATEAFF	TGCGCCAGCAGCTTGGAGGACAGGGCCACTGAAGCTTTCTTT
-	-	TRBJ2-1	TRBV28	CASSLISYDRNEQFF	TGTGCCAGCAGTTTGATATCCTATGACAGAAATGAGCAGTTCTTC
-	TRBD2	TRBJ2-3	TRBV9	CASSVHGGGAGDTQYF	TGTGCCAGCAGCGTACACGGCGGGGGGGCCGGAGATACGCAGTATTTT
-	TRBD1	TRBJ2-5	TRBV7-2	CASSPGQGETQYF	TGTGCCAGCAGCCCGGGACAGGGAGAGACCCAGTACTTC
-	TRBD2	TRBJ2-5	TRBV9	CASSLGLGPGTQYF	TGTGCCAGCAGCTTGGGACTAGGGCCGGGGACCCAGTACTTC